This TCR beta chain was sequenced for a study of T cells in Graves' hyperthyroidism and ophthalmopathy. General study findings and limits: Most clonotypes expanded in thyroid above 0.001 were likewise present in blood.

The CDR3 sequence is 18 residues long. V lost 8 bases to trimming and J lost 5 bases; unmatched junction nucleotides: 13. CDR1 is LGHDT, CDR2 YNNKEL, per germline (reference sequence). The TCR beta CDR3 regions underwent amplification using RNA transcripts as the source. First-round RT-PCR targeting the TCR CDR3 was performed with the HTBI primer set. A single record per CDR3 protein comes from TCRdb applying MiXCR to the multiplex PCR reads. The data contain 200,000 to 250,000 distinct CDR3 sequences, approximately 25% of them singletons. This clonotype has at least ten counts. Antigen: not known. Lactation, pregnancy, other autoimmune disease or uncontrolled infection led to exclusion of patients. Using roughly 9.4 ml of fresh peripheral blood, PBMCs were prepared.

The TCR sequence derives from a woman between 40 and 55 years old with Graves' ophthalmopathy. The V call is TRBV3-1, the J call TRBJ2-2; 14 nucleotides match TRBD2. The sequencing input was blood. CDR3 nucleotides: TGTGCCAGCGGGCCAACCGTGGGACTAGCGGGGGATACCGGGGAGCTGTTTTTT. Translating gives CASGPTVGLAGDTGELFF.